This note documents a single T cell receptor (beta chain) sequence. Its cognate antigen has yet to be identified. The input lacks base qualities; no much larger clone sits a single base away. These data come from a study of T cell changes during pregnancy in multiple sclerosis (dated by TCRdb to about 2019). Regarding the study in general: The study examined how the T cell repertoire changed over the course of pregnancy in women with multiple sclerosis.

Library method: the immunoSEQ multiplex PCR assay. Sourced from immuneACCESS, this table was stored by TCRdb with only in-frame sequences that have V and J called. A share of the clones is absent; for the studies checked, an unresolved V gene accounts for under half, and the remainder has no known explanation. The sample profile shows more than 70,000 clones; 85% to 95% of them were found once. The top ten clonotypes cover approximately 2.4% of the sample. The germline V gene gives CDR1 as MNHEY and CDR2 as SVGAGI. V is trimmed back by 8 bases and J by 5 bases, and the junction contains 13 bases that no gene match accounts for. The cysteine opens and the phenylalanine closes a CDR3 of 15 amino acids. The sequence is cut down to CDR3 DNA, 45 bases in frame from base 1.

This receptor was taken from a female donor with multiple sclerosis, enrolled in a pregnancy study. The input for sequencing was peripheral blood, taken before pregnancy. Recombination joined TRBV6-5 with TRBJ2-3, with TRBD2 identical over 7 junction bases. The bases read TGTGCCAGCCGGGACGGGGCGGGAGAGGTAGATACGCAGTATTTT. This gives the protein CASRDGAGEVDTQYF.